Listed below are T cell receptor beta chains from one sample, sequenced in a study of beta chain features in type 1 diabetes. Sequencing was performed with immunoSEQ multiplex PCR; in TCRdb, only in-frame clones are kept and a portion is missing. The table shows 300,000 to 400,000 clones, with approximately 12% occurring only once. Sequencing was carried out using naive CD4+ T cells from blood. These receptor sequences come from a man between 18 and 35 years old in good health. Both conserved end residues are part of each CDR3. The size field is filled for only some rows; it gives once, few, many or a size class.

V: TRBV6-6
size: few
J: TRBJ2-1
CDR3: CASRRLNRHLNEQFF

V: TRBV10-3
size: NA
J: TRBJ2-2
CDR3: CAISWQDWAGGELFF

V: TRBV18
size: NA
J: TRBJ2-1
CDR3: CASSPPALGGEQFF

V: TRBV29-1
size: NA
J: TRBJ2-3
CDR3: CSAGTGGTDTQYF

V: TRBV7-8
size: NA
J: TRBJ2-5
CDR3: CASSFSRTAPTETQYF

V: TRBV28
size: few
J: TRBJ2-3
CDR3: CASSPDRGRTDTQYF

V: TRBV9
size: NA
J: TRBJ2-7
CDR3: CASSVGVWEEQYF

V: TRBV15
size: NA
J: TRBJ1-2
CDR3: CATSRGMDRNYGYTF

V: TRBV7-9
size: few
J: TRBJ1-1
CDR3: CASKRQGTEAFF

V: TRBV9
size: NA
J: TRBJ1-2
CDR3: CASSEPNRVYGKGYTF

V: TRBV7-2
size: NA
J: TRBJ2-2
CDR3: CASSFSGPRVAGELFF

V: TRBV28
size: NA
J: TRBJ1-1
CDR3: CASSPPGQGGGAFF

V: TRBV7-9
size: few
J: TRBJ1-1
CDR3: CASSSQMNTEAFF

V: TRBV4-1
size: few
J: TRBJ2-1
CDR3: CASSQVTLRAGYNEQFF

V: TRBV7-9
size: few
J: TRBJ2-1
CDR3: CASSQTSGPNNEQFF

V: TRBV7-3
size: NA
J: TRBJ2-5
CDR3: CASSPGGQETQYF

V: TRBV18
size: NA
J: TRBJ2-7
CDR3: CASSPRTSGTGSYEQYF

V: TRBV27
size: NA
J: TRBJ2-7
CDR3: CASSPIDRDNSYEQYF

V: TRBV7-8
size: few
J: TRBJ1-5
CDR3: CASSLDRAGQPQHF

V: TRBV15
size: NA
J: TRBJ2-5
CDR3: CATSRVHQGGETQYF

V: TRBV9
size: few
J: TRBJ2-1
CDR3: CASSSGGTYNEQFF

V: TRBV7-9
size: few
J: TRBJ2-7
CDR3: CASSLRSGGSYEQYF

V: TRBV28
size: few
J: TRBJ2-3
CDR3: CASSRDISTDTQYF

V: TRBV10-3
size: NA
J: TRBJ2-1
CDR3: CASSFRGDEQFF

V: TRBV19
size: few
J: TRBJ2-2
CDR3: CASTPDRTTGELFF

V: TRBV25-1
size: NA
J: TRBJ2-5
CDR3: CASSESGHQETQYF

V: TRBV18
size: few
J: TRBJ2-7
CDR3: CASSPSQGGSYEQYF

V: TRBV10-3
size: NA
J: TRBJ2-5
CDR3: CAISEWGGEETQYF

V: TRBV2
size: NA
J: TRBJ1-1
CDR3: CASTTDFNTEAFF

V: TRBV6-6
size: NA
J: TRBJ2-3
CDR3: CASSRGGTQYF

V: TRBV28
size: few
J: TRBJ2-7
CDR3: CASSRTGQGAYEQYF

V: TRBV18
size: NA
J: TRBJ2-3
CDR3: CASSPRVDRGADTQYF

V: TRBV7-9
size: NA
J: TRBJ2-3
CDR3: CASSFRTSGDTQYF

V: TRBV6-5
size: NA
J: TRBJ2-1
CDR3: CASSYSTSPWDEQFF

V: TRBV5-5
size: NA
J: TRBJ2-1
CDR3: CASSLVGEQFF

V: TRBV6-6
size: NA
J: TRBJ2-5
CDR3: CASSTRGGETQYF

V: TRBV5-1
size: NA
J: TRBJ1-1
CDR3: CASSRTGGWDTEAFF

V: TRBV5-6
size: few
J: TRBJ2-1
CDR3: CASSPVGGYNEQFF

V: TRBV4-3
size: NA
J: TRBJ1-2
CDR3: CASSQDSTYGYTF

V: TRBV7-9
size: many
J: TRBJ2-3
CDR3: CASSSSAGGQYF

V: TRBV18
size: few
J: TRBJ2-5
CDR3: CASSGRQVPISSQETQYF

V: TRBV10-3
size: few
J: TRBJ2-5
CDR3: CAISDLGQGRETQYF

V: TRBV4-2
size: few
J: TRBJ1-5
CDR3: CASSQTGQGNQPQHF

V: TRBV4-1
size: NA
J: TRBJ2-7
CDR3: CASSTGQGRTYEQYF

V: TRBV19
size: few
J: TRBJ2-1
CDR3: CASSIGDRGNEQFF